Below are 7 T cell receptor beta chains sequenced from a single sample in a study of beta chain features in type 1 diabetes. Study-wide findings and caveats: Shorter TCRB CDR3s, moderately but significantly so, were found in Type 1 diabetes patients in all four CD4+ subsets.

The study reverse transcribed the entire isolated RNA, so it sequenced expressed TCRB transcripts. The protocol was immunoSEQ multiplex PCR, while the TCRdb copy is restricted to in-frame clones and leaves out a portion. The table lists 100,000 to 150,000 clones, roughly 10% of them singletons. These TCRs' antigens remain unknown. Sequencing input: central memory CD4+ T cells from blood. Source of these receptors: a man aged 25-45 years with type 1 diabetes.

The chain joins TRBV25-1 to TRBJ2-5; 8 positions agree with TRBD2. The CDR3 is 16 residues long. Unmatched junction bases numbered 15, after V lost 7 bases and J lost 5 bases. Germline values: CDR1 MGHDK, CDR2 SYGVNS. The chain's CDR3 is CASTTGGRGGRETQYF. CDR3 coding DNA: TGTGCCAGCACCACCGGAGGACGGGGGGGCCGGGAGACCCAGTACTTC.

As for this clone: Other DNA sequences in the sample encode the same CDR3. The CDR3 DNA sequence: TGTGCCAGCTCACCGCCGGGACAGGGTCTAAGGAACGAGCAGTACTTC. Residues: CASSPPGQGLRNEQYF. The chain carries TRBV18 and TRBJ2-7, with 9 nucleotides matching TRBD1. Per germline, CDR1 KGHSH and CDR2 LQKENI. Losses at the gene ends were 3 bases for V and 5 bases for J; bases not matched to a gene: 11. The CDR3 runs 16 residues. Complete variable domain (other parts from reference TRBV18 and TRBJ2-7): NAGVMQNPRHLVRRRGQEARLRCSPMKGHSHVYWYRQLPEEGLKFMVYLQKENIIDESGMPKERFSAEFPKEGPSILRIQQVVRGDSAAYFCASSPPGQGLRNEQYFGPGTRLTVT.

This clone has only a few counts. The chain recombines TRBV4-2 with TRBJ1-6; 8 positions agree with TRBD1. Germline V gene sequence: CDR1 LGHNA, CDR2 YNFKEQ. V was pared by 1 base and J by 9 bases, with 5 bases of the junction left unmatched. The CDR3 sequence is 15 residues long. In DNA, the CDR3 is TGTGCCAGCAGCCAAGTGGACAGGGCCAGTTCACCCCTCCACTTT. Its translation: CASSQVDRASSPLHF.

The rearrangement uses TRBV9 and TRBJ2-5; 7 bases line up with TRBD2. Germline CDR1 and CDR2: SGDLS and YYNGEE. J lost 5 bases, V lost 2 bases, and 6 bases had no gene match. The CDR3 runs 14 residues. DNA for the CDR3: TGTGCCAGCAGCGTCGCCGGGACTATCGAGACCCAGTACTTC. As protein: CASSVAGTIETQYF.

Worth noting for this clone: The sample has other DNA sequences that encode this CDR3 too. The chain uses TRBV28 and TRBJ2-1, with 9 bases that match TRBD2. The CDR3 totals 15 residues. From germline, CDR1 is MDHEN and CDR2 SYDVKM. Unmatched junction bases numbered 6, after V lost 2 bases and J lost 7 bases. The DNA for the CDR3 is TGTGCCAGCAGTTTAGGGGCGGGGGGGGTGAATGAGCAGTTCTTC. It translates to CASSLGAGGVNEQFF.

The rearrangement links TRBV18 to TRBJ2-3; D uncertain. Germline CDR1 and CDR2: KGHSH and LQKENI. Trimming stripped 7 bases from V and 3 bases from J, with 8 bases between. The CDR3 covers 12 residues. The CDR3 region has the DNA TGTGCCAGCTTCTCCCGGACAGATACGCAGTATTTT. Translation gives CASFSRTDTQYF.

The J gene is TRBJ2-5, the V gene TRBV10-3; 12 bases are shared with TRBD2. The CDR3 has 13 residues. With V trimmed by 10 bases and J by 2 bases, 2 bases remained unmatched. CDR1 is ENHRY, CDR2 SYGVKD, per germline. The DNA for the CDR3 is TGTGCCACTGGACTAGCGGGACAAGAGACCCAGTACTTC. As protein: CATGLAGQETQYF.